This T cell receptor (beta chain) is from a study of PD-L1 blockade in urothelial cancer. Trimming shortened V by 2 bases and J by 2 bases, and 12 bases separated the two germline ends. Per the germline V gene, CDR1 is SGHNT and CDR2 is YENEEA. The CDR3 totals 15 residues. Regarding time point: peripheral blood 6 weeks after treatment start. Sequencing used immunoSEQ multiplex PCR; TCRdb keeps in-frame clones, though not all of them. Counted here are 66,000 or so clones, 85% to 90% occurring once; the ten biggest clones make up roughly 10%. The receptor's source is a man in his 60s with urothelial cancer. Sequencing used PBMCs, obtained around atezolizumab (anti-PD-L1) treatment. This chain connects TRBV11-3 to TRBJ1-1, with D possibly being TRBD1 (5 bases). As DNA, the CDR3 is TGTGCCAGCAGCTTACGTCAGGGCGTTAACACTGAAGCTTTCTTT. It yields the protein CASSLRQGVNTEAFF.